This TCR beta chain was documented in a study of T cell responses to AZD1222 COVID-19 vaccine. Findings and caveats of the study: The donor cohort was predominantly white British with a female majority, and clonal diversity may have been underestimated.

Comments on this clone: The antigen is undetermined.

The V end lost 5 bases, the J end lost 4 bases, and 18 bases lay between the germline ends. The CDR3 is 15 amino acids. Germline loops: CDR1 GTSNPN, CDR2 SVGIG (reference sequence). Sequenced by immunoSEQ multiplex PCR; TCRdb stores in-frame clones only, minus some. This sample yields roughly 180,000 clones, of which almost 95% are seen a single time; 9.2% belongs to the top ten. Sequencing used peripheral blood, obtained on day 0 of AZD1222 vaccination. The chain couples TRBV30 to TRBJ2-1; D not resolved. The sequence came from an adult in good health. The CDR3 DNA is TGTGCCTGGGGTGCTTCGCCCGGACGGTACAATGAGCAGTTCTTC. Protein: CAWGASPGRYNEQFF.